The 2 T cell receptor beta chains below were found in one sample sequenced in a study of sequential checkpoint blockade in melanoma. Generated by immunoSEQ multiplex PCR, the TCRdb table keeps only in-frame clones and is missing some. The table shows tens of thousands of clones, with about four fifths occurring only once. Treatment indicated: randomized to nivolumab then ipilimumab (arm A) or the reverse (arm B). The input for sequencing was CD8+ T cells sorted from blood (inferred from file names), taken from a patient given nivolumab and ipilimumab in sequence. These receptors all stem from a human donor with melanoma.

This chain connects TRBV28 to TRBJ2-2, with 12 bases matching TRBD2. V was pared by 10 bases and J by 4 bases, with 4 bases of the junction left unmatched. Per germline, CDR1 MDHEN and CDR2 SYDVKM. The CDR3 contains 14 residues. Written as DNA, the CDR3 is TGTGCCACCCTAGCGGGGGGGCGCACCGGGGAGCTGTTTTTT. It codes for CATLAGGRTGELFF.

This rearrangement joins TRBV4-1 to TRBJ2-1, with TRBD2 matching 11 bases. The V gene's germline CDR1 is MGHRA and CDR2 YSYEKL. The V segment lost 0 bases and the J segment 9 bases; nucleotides outside the gene matches: 7. This CDR3 is built from 16 residues. The CDR3 DNA reads TGCGCCAGCAGCCAAGATGATAGCGGGGGGGCCGCTGAGCAGTTCTTC. Its translation is CASSQDDSGGAAEQFF.